The 31 T cell receptor beta chains reported below all come from one sample, sequenced in a study of shared clonotypes between healthy human individuals. Some clones are missing from TCRdb's copy, which holds only in-frame ones; the method was immunoSEQ multiplex PCR. The table shows more than 400,000 clones, with over 70% occurring only once. Sequencing input: PBMCs. Source of these receptors: a middle-aged woman in good health. Some clones in this sample may be carry-over from other donors' samples.

As to this clone: A read error is possible here, since a much larger clone lies one base away. This chain connects TRBV4-2 to TRBJ1-6, with a weak D call TRBD1 (5 bases). This CDR3 has 19 amino acids. Looked up from germline, CDR1 is LGHNA and CDR2 is YNFKEQ. The chain's CDR3 is CASSQEARGAGRRNSLLHF. For the CDR3, the DNA is TGTGCCAGCAGCCAAGAAGCGCGTGGGGCCGGACGGAGGAATTCACTCCTCCACTTT.

The V gene is TRBV28, the J gene TRBJ2-6, with D hard to call. Germline V gene sequence: CDR1 MDHEN, CDR2 SYDVKM. The CDR3 runs 13 residues. Trimming cost V 8 bases and J 1 base, with 6 bases left between them. CDR3 bases: TGTGCCAGCCACGATTCTGGGGCCAACGTCCTGACTTTC. Amino acids: CASHDSGANVLTF.

V and J are TRBV2 and TRBJ2-1, with 8 bases aligning to TRBD2. This CDR3 contains 14 residues. The V segment lost 4 bases and the J segment 9 bases; nucleotides outside the gene matches: 8. CDR1 and CDR2 from the germline V gene are SNHLY and FYNNEI. The CDR3 region is CASSAAGGGSEQFF. The CDR3 DNA sequence: TGTGCCAGCAGTGCGGCGGGAGGAGGGAGTGAGCAGTTCTTC.

J is TRBJ2-7 and V is TRBV10-2; TRBD2 is a possible D gene (5 bases). CDR3 size: 13 residues. With 4 bases removed from V and 4 bases from J, the gap between germline ends came to 11 bases. Germline V gene sequence: CDR1 WSHSY, CDR2 SAAADI. For the CDR3, the DNA is TGCGCCAGCAGTGTGGGAGTAGGGTACGAGCAGTACTTC. This sequence encodes CASSVGVGYEQYF.

This clone has only one observation. This likely stems from a read error, as it lies one base from a far larger clone. V is TRBV18 and J is TRBJ1-1, with D maybe TRBD1 (5 bases). The CDR3 length is 15 residues. Germline values: CDR1 KGHSH, CDR2 LQKENI. The V and J ends lost 4 bases and 1 base respectively, with 13 bases between them. CDR3: CASSQVQDPNTEAFF. The CDR3 DNA is TGTGCCAGCTCACAGGTACAGGACCCGAACACTGAAGCTTTCTTT.

The rearrangement uses TRBV4-2 and TRBJ1-2; TRBD1 is a possible D gene (5 bases). Trimming pared 4 bases from V and 4 bases from J, leaving 10 bases between. The CDR3 extends over 13 amino acids. Germline V gene data show CDR1 as LGHNA and CDR2 as YNFKEQ. CDR3: CASSPGGGYGYTF. Here the CDR3 DNA reads TGTGCCAGCAGCCCTGGGGGGGGCTATGGCTACACCTTC.

CDR3 nucleotide sequence: TGTGCCAGCACCAGAGGGGCAGGAGGAACTGAAGCTTTCTTT. This encodes CASTRGAGGTEAFF. V is TRBV2 and J is TRBJ1-1, with D perhaps matching TRBD1 (5 bases). The germline gives CDR1 SNHLY, CDR2 FYNNEI. The CDR3 loop spans 14 amino acids. Trimming removed 7 bases at V and 5 bases at J, with 17 bases between.

In its sample, this clone was seen a few times. The V and J genes are TRBV7-9 and TRBJ2-7; the match to TRBD1 covers 7 bases. The CDR3 is 16 residues long. V was pared by 2 bases and J by 2 bases, with 9 bases of the junction left unmatched. The germline V gene encodes CDR1 SEHNR and CDR2 FQNEAQ (reference sequence). The CDR3 bases are TGTGCCAGCAGCTTACCACGGGACAGCAGGGCCTACGAGCAGTACTTC. Translated: CASSLPRDSRAYEQYF. Full variable domain (outside the CDR3, taken from reference TRBV7-9 and TRBJ2-7): DTGVSQNPRHKITKRGQNVTFRCDPISEHNRLYWYRQTLGQGPEFLTYFQNEAQLEKSRLLSDRFSAERPKGSFSTLEIQRTEQGDSAMYLCASSLPRDSRAYEQYFGPGTRLTVT.

This rearrangement joins TRBV30 to TRBJ1-6; 7 positions agree with TRBD1. CDR3 length: 12 residues. CDR1 is GTSNPN, CDR2 SVGIG, per germline (reference sequence). V was pared by 7 bases and J by 9 bases, with 6 bases of the junction left unmatched. CDR3 DNA: TGTGCCTTTGACAGGGTTGGTTCACCCCTCCACTTT. Its translation is CAFDRVGSPLHF. The full variable domain, its missing parts supplied by reference TRBV30 and TRBJ1-6, is SQTIHQWPATLVQPVGSPLSLECTVEGTSNPNLYWYRQAAGRGLQLLFYSVGIGQISSEVPQNLSASRPQDRQFILSSKKLLLSDSGFYLCAFDRVGSPLHFGNGTRLTVT.

The CDR3 DNA sequence: TGCGCCAGCAGCGTACAGGGGACCGGGGAGCTGTTTTTT. Protein: CASSVQGTGELFF. This chain connects TRBV5-1 to TRBJ2-2; 7 bases are shared with TRBD1. With 4 bases clipped from V and 5 bases from J, the junction kept 2 bases outside the gene matches. This CDR3 has 13 amino acids. Germline V gene lookup returns CDR1 SGHRS and CDR2 YFSETQ.

V and J are TRBV18 and TRBJ2-1; D possibly corresponds to TRBD1 (6 bases). CDR3 length equals 16 residues. Trimming pared 0 bases from V and 3 bases from J, leaving 12 bases between. Germline lookup yields CDR1 KGHSH and CDR2 LQKENI. In DNA, the CDR3 is TGTGCCAGCTCACCACCCAGGGGCCGGGACTACAATGAGCAGTTCTTC. Amino acids: CASSPPRGRDYNEQFF.

The chain links TRBV14 to TRBJ2-5, with D tentatively TRBD1 or TRBD2 (6 bases each). Germline V gene data show CDR1 as SGHDN and CDR2 as FVKESK. This CDR3 contains 12 residues. V was shortened by 8 bases and J by 3 bases, with 10 bases between the two germline ends. The CDR3 DNA sequence: TGTGCCAGCTCGGAGGGGGAAGAGACCCAGTACTTC. As protein: CASSEGEETQYF.

The V and J genes are TRBV25-1 and TRBJ2-7; 10 positions agree with TRBD2. The junction had 7 bases not matched to a gene; V was cut back by 3 bases and J by 2 bases. Germline V gives CDR1 MGHDK, CDR2 SYGVNS. The CDR3 has 16 amino acids. CDR3 in amino acids: CASSDPQAGGPYEQYF. The CDR3, as DNA: TGTGCCAGCAGTGATCCCCAAGCGGGAGGGCCCTACGAGCAGTACTTC.

The chain joins TRBV2 to TRBJ2-7; unclear D gene. V lost 7 bases and J 5 bases, leaving 21 bases between the germline ends. Germline loops: CDR1 SNHLY, CDR2 FYNNEI. CDR3 length equals 15 residues. The CDR3 DNA reads as TGTGCCAGCACGGCAAGTCGTGAGGTCGTGCACGAGCAGTACTTC. Amino acids: CASTASREVVHEQYF.

This clone was seen a few times. CDR3 residues: CASSLGFAGELFF. CDR3 nucleotides: TGTGCCAGCAGTTTAGGGTTCGCCGGGGAGCTGTTTTTT. The rearrangement uses TRBV28 and TRBJ2-2; D remains ambiguous. With 2 bases removed from V and 6 bases from J, the gap between germline ends came to 7 bases. Germline CDR1 is MDHEN and CDR2 is SYDVKM. The CDR3 runs 13 residues. Filled out from reference TRBV28 and TRBJ2-2, the complete variable domain reads DVKVTQSSRYLVKRTGEKVFLECVQDMDHENMFWYRQDPGLGLRLIYFSYDVKMKEKGDIPEGYSVSREKKERFSLILESASTNQTSMYLCASSLGFAGELFFGEGSRLTVL.

Turning to this clone: Only one base separates this from a far larger clonotype, so it likely reflects a read error. Other DNA sequences of this sample code for an identical CDR3. The chain recombines TRBV4-2 with TRBJ2-1; TRBD2 agrees at 10 bases. Germline V gene sequence: CDR1 LGHNA, CDR2 YNFKEQ. The V segment lost 4 bases and the J segment 4 bases; nucleotides outside the gene matches: 7. The CDR3 is 16 amino acids. The CDR3 DNA reads TGTGCCAGCAGCCGGAGGACTAGCGGTAGTTACAATGAGCAGTTCTTC. Its protein product is CASSRRTSGSYNEQFF.

This clone was found once. The rearrangement joins TRBV19 to TRBJ2-5, with 9 bases identical to TRBD1. CDR1 and CDR2 (germline): LNHDA, SQIVND (reference sequence). There are 16 residues in the CDR3. The trim removed 5 bases at V and 0 bases at J, leaving 7 bases unmatched. CDR3: CASSEQGAPNQETQYF. DNA for the CDR3: TGTGCCAGTAGTGAACAGGGGGCTCCAAACCAAGAGACCCAGTACTTC.

This chain connects TRBV11-2 to TRBJ2-1; maybe TRBD2 (6 bases). Trimming left V 4 bases short and J 0 bases short, with 13 bases between. CDR1 is SGHAT, CDR2 FQNNGV, per germline. The CDR3 totals 16 residues. The chain's CDR3 is CASSYQPGSSYNEQFF. The CDR3 DNA is TGTGCCAGCAGCTACCAACCCGGGAGCTCCTACAATGAGCAGTTCTTC.

In the case of this clone: With a far larger clone one base away, a read error is the likely cause. The J gene is TRBJ2-6, the V gene TRBV28; the D gene could be TRBD1 or TRBD2 (5 bases each). The CDR3 extends over 14 amino acids. Germline CDR1 and CDR2: MDHEN and SYDVKM. The V gene lost 10 bases and the J gene lost 4 bases, with 14 bases spanning the gap. The CDR3: CATRGAAGANVLTF. In DNA form, the CDR3 reads TGTGCCACCAGAGGGGCAGCCGGGGCCAACGTCCTGACTTTC.

Only a few counts were recorded for this clone. The rearrangement links TRBV28 to TRBJ2-1; 15 nucleotides align to TRBD2. This CDR3 region has 18 residues. With 3 bases clipped from V and 2 bases from J, the junction kept 5 bases outside the gene matches. Germline CDR1 and CDR2: MDHEN and SYDVKM. The CDR3 here is CASSFPGTSGGTYNEQFF. The CDR3 nucleotides read TGTGCCAGCAGTTTCCCTGGGACTAGCGGGGGGACCTACAATGAGCAGTTCTTC.

The chain couples TRBV7-2 to TRBJ2-1; the D gene is possibly TRBD2 (5 bases). The CDR3 spans 16 residues. V lost 6 bases and J lost 0, with 15 bases in between. Germline V lookup: CDR1 SGHTA, CDR2 FQGNSA. The CDR3 protein is CASSQLGLDSYNEQFF. CDR3 in DNA: TGTGCCAGCAGTCAACTAGGATTAGACTCCTACAATGAGCAGTTCTTC.

The chain has TRBV13 and TRBJ2-5, with D possibly being TRBD2 (6 bases). CDR1 PRHDT and CDR2 FYEKMQ come from the germline V gene (reference sequence). The germline V and J ends were trimmed by 2 bases and 0 bases, with 10 bases remaining between them. The length of the CDR3 is 15 residues. The DNA of the CDR3 is TGTGCCAGCAGCTTAAGGACTACGTACCAAGAGACCCAGTACTTC. Encoded protein: CASSLRTTYQETQYF.

The rearrangement joins TRBV5-6 to TRBJ2-7, with unresolved D. The CDR3 runs to 15 residues. Germline V lookup: CDR1 SGHDT, CDR2 YYEEEE. Deletions cut 4 bases from V and 6 bases from J, with 20 bases between. CDR3 DNA: TGTGCCAGCAGCCCGTTGACACCTCCCCCAAGCGAGCAGTACTTC. This sequence encodes CASSPLTPPPSEQYF.

This chain connects TRBV30 to TRBJ1-2; TRBD1 matches 8 bases. The germline V gene has CDR1 GTSNPN and CDR2 SVGIG (reference sequence). The CDR3 covers 12 residues. V lost 3 bases to trimming and J lost 7 bases; unmatched junction nucleotides: 4. For the CDR3, the DNA is TGTGCCTGGAGCATTGGACAGGGTGGCTACACCTTC. This codes for CAWSIGQGGYTF.

This chain joins TRBV5-4 and TRBJ2-4, with D possibly being TRBD1 or TRBD2 (5 bases each). This CDR3 region has 15 residues. CDR1 is SGHNT and CDR2 is YYREEE in the germline V gene (reference sequence). Trimming stripped 4 bases from V and 1 base from J, with 12 bases between. DNA of the CDR3: TGTGCCAGCAGCCAGGCCCGGGACGCCAAAAACATTCAGTACTTC. Residues: CASSQARDAKNIQYF. Full variable domain (outside the CDR3, taken from reference TRBV5-4 and TRBJ2-4): ETGVTQSPTHLIKTRGQQVTLRCSSQSGHNTVSWYQQALGQGPQFIFQYYREEENGRGNFPPRFSGLQFPNYSSELNVNALELDDSALYLCASSQARDAKNIQYFGAGTRLSVL.

The V and J genes are TRBV5-4 and TRBJ2-7; D possibly uses TRBD1 or TRBD2 (5 bases each). V was trimmed by 6 bases and J by 7 bases, leaving 14 bases between them. Germline values: CDR1 SGHNT, CDR2 YYREEE (reference sequence). The CDR3 contains 12 residues. The DNA of the CDR3 is TGTGCCAGCACCGTACAAGGGGAGGAGCAGTACTTC. Translating it yields CASTVQGEEQYF.

With respect to this clone: A far larger clone is off by one base, so a read error is likely. This is likely a read error, given that the CDR3 carries no conserved phenylalanine or tryptophan at its end. The V call is TRBV14, the J call TRBJ2-2; 12 bases map to TRBD2. The CDR3 loop spans 15 amino acids. Trimming cost V 4 bases and J 7 bases; bases outside gene matches: 4. Germline V gives CDR1 SGHDN, CDR2 FVKESK. The CDR3 loop reads CASSLGLAGFGELFS. CDR3 coding DNA: TGTGCCAGCAGCCTGGGACTAGCGGGTTTCGGGGAGCTGTTTTCT.

The chain carries TRBV6-6 and TRBJ2-2, with 10 bases lining up with TRBD2. V gave up 5 bases and J gave up 9 bases; unmatched junction bases: 6. Looked up from germline, CDR1 is MNHNY and CDR2 is SVGAGI (reference sequence). This CDR3 is 14 amino acids long. The CDR3 reads CASSDLAGARELFF. The CDR3 nucleotides are TGTGCCAGCAGTGATCTAGCGGGGGCGAGGGAGCTGTTTTTT.

Of note for this clone: A far more abundant clone sits one base away, making this likely a read error. V gene TRBV5-1 combines with J gene TRBJ1-1; D is undetermined. In germline, CDR1 is SGHRS, CDR2 YFSETQ. The CDR3 consists of 11 residues. Here the CDR3 reads CASRDYSESFF. CDR3 DNA: TGCGCCAGCAGGGATTATTCTGAATCTTTCTTT.

This clone was found many times. Other DNA variants within this sample encode the same CDR3. The chain links TRBV7-2 to TRBJ1-2, with D possibly being TRBD1 (5 bases). The CDR3 loop spans 16 amino acids. Germline-derived CDR1 and CDR2 are SGHTA and FQGNSA. V was pared by 5 bases and J by 6 bases, with 22 bases between. CDR3: CASSQFTPRQGDGYTF. CDR3 sequence (DNA): TGTGCCAGCAGCCAATTTACCCCCAGGCAGGGAGATGGCTACACCTTC. Combining the CDR3 with reference TRBV7-2 and TRBJ1-2 gives the whole variable domain GAGVSQSPSNKVTEKGKDVELRCDPISGHTALYWYRQSLGQGLEFLIYFQGNSAPDKSGLPSDRFSAERTGGSVSTLTIQRTQQEDSAVYLCASSQFTPRQGDGYTFGSGTRLTVV.

About this clone itself: A read error is the likely source, as a far larger clone sits one nucleotide away. Other DNA sequences within the sample encode an identical CDR3. The rearrangement links TRBV19 to TRBJ1-1; D is uncertain. Per the germline V gene, CDR1 is LNHDA and CDR2 is SQIVND (reference sequence). CDR3 length: 13 residues. The CDR3 loop reads CASSATMNTEAFF. CDR3 DNA: TGTGCCAGTAGTGCAACAATGAACACTGAAGCTTTCTTC.